The T cell receptor (beta chain) described here comes from a study of T-cell memory formation after mild COVID-19. TCRdb re-called the 5' RACE reads through MiXCR, storing one row per CDR3 protein. The data hold roughly 150,000 distinct CDR3 sequences, with 10% to 15% observed a single time. The germline V gene has CDR1 MNHEY and CDR2 SVGAGI. The CDR3 totals 15 residues. V lost 6 bases and J lost 0, with 15 bases in between. The sequenced material came from PBMCs or a T cell subset sorted from them (not recorded which). The chain links TRBV6-5 to TRBJ2-7; the D call may be TRBD1 or TRBD2 (6 bases each). The sequence was obtained from a young man who had mild COVID-19 (a few samples of this study predate the infection). Cell type and time point are not known. The CDR3 sequence: CASRYSGASSYEQYF. The CDR3 DNA follows: TGTGCCAGCAGGTATTCGGGGGCTAGCTCCTACGAGCAGTACTTC.